Listed below are T cell receptor beta chains from one sample, sequenced in a study of Ad26.COV2.S vaccination and SARS-CoV-2 variants. Generated by immunoSEQ multiplex PCR, the TCRdb table keeps only in-frame clones and is missing some. Of about 350,000 clones in the sample, 88% are singletons; the top ten hold 6.4%. Sample: peripheral blood, taken in a trial of Ad26.COV2.S vaccine versus placebo. These receptors came from a person aged 18-65 years who received the Ad26.COV2.S COVID-19 vaccine or a placebo. The CDR3 runs from the conserved cysteine through the conserved F or W. Fields, in order: clone size, J gene, D gene, V gene, CDR3 DNA, CDR3 protein. The D gene is left open where the match is weak. Clone size is shown for a subset of rows, as once, few, many or a class of expanded clone.

>NA|TRBJ2-1|NA|TRBV7-9
TGTGCCAGCAGCTTAGAGCTGAGGCCTCGGATGAATGAGCAGTTCTTC
CASSLELRPRMNEQFF
>NA|TRBJ2-7|TRBD2|TRBV5-4
TGTGCCAGCGGACTAGCGGGAGGCTACGAGCAGTACTTC
CASGLAGGYEQYF
>NA|TRBJ1-6|NA|TRBV12-3/TRBV12-4
TGTGCCAGCAGTTTATCCCATTCACCCCTCCACTTT
CASSLSHSPLHF
>NA|TRBJ2-3|NA|TRBV19
TGTGCCAGTAGTCGGGGGAGCCCCACAGATACGCAGTATTTT
CASSRGSPTDTQYF
>NA|TRBJ2-4|NA|TRBV9
TGTGCCAGCAGCCCGAGGACAGTGCAAAACATTCAGTACTTC
CASSPRTVQNIQYF
>NA|TRBJ2-4|NA|TRBV7-8
TGTGCCAGCAGCTTAACAGTTTCGAGCATTCAGTACTTC
CASSLTVSSIQYF
>NA|TRBJ1-1|NA|TRBV19
TGTGCCAGTAGCAGGCAGGGGACGCTCACTGAAGCTTTCTTT
CASSRQGTLTEAFF
>NA|TRBJ1-2|NA|TRBV6-5
TGTGCCAGCAGTTACACGGATGGGGTTTATGGCTACACCTTC
CASSYTDGVYGYTF
>NA|TRBJ1-5|NA|TRBV15
TGTGCCACCAGCCAGGATTATAGCAATCAGCCCCAGCATTTT
CATSQDYSNQPQHF
>NA|TRBJ1-1|TRBD1|TRBV5-1
TGCGCCAGCAGCTTGGAAAGACAGGGGAGGACTGAAGCTTTCTTT
CASSLERQGRTEAFF
>once|TRBJ1-4|NA|TRBV19
TGTGCCAGTAGTCGGGACACGACCGCAACTAATGAAAAACTGTTTTTT
CASSRDTTATNEKLFF
>NA|TRBJ2-3|NA|TRBV9
TGTGCCAGCAGCGTAAGGGGGGAGTCAGATACGCAGTATTTT
CASSVRGESDTQYF
>NA|TRBJ1-1|NA|TRBV14
TGTGCCAGCAGCCGAAGAGGGGGTGCCACTGAAGCTTTCTTT
CASSRRGGATEAFF
>NA|TRBJ2-6|NA|TRBV3-1/TRBV3-2
TGTGCCAGCAGCCAAGAAGGATGGGCCAACGTCCTGACTTTC
CASSQEGWANVLTF
>NA|TRBJ2-1|NA|TRBV18
TGTGCCAGCTCATCGCAGAGGGGCGAATACAATGAGCAGTTCTTC
CASSSQRGEYNEQFF
>NA|TRBJ2-5|NA|TRBV30
TGTGCCTGGAGCGTCGGGGCCAACCAAGAGACCCAGTACTTC
CAWSVGANQETQYF
>once|TRBJ1-1|TRBD1|TRBV2
TGTGCCAGCAAGGGACAGTTGAACACTGAAGCTTTCTTT
CASKGQLNTEAFF
>NA|TRBJ2-3|TRBD2|TRBV18
TGTGCCAGCACCCGACTAGCAGGTAGCACAGATACGCAGTATTTT
CASTRLAGSTDTQYF
>NA|TRBJ2-3|NA|TRBV10-3
TGTGCCATCAGTGTAAGGGTAGGCACAGATACGCAGTATTTT
CAISVRVGTDTQYF
>NA|TRBJ1-4|NA|TRBV7-9
TGTGCCAGCAGCTTACAGGGATATGAAAAACTGTTTTTT
CASSLQGYEKLFF
>NA|TRBJ2-7|TRBD1|TRBV19
TGTGCCAGTAGTATCCGGACAGGATCCTACGAGCAGTACTTC
CASSIRTGSYEQYF
>NA|TRBJ1-2|NA|TRBV30
TGTGCCTGGAGTGTCCGCAGGGCTCAAGGCTACACCTTC
CAWSVRRAQGYTF
>NA|TRBJ2-3|NA|TRBV5-1
TGCGCCAGCAGCAGCGCCGGGACACTCGTTCAGTATTTT
CASSSAGTLVQYF
>NA|TRBJ1-5|TRBD1|TRBV19
TGTGCCAGTAGTAGAACAGGGGGCCTTAGCAATCAGCCCCAGCATTTT
CASSRTGGLSNQPQHF
>few|TRBJ1-5|NA|TRBV2
TGTGCCAGCAGCATCAGCAATCAGCCCCAGCATTTT
CASSISNQPQHF
>NA|TRBJ1-3|NA|TRBV6-1
TGTGCCAGCAGTGAAGGGGTTTCCTCTGGAAACACCATATATTTT
CASSEGVSSGNTIYF
>NA|TRBJ2-5|TRBD1|TRBV7-3
TGTGCCAGCAGCACCTCCGGGACAGGCGGGGAGACCCAGTACTTC
CASSTSGTGGETQYF
>NA|TRBJ1-1|NA|TRBV28
TGTGCCAGCAGTTTCCCCCGGGGAGGGCTTTCAGCTTTCTTT
CASSFPRGGLSAFF
>NA|TRBJ2-3|TRBD2|TRBV7-2
TGTGCCAGCAGCTTATTTAGCGGGGAAAGCACAGATACGCAGTATTTT
CASSLFSGESTDTQYF
>NA|TRBJ2-3|TRBD2|TRBV5-1
TGCGCCAGCAGCTTGGGACTAGCCCTGGGCACAGATACGCAGTATTTT
CASSLGLALGTDTQYF
>NA|TRBJ2-3|TRBD2|TRBV6-5
TGTGCCAGCGGAGCGGGGGGGCGAGATACGCAGTATTTT
CASGAGGRDTQYF
>NA|TRBJ2-2|NA|TRBV9
TGTGCCAGCAGCGTAGTAGTACAGAACACCGGGGAGCTGTTTTTT
CASSVVVQNTGELFF
>NA|TRBJ1-1|NA|TRBV5-6
TGTGCCAGCAGCTTGGGTCATGGGACAAAGAACACTGAAGCTTTCTTT
CASSLGHGTKNTEAFF
>NA|TRBJ1-5|TRBD1|TRBV2
TGTGCCAGCAGCGCGGACAGGGGATTGATGGAGCCCCAGCATTTT
CASSADRGLMEPQHF
>once|TRBJ1-4|NA|TRBV20-1
TGCAGTGCTAAACTTAATGAAAAACTGTTTTTT
CSAKLNEKLFF
>NA|TRBJ2-2|TRBD2|TRBV9
TGTGCCAGCAGCGTGGAGGCTAGCGGGAGGACCGGGGAGCTGTTTTTT
CASSVEASGRTGELFF
>NA|TRBJ2-2|TRBD2|TRBV5-6
TGTGCCAGCAGCTTAGTGTTCGGGACTAGCGGGGAGGCCGGGGAGCTGTTTTTT
CASSLVFGTSGEAGELFF
>NA|TRBJ1-2|TRBD1|TRBV7-2
TGTGCCAGCAGCTGGGACAGGGGGGGCTATGGCTACACCTTC
CASSWDRGGYGYTF
>NA|TRBJ1-1|NA|TRBV28
TGTGCCAGCAGTTTTCCGACAGGAAACACTGAAGCTTTCTTT
CASSFPTGNTEAFF
>NA|TRBJ2-7|NA|TRBV5-1
TGCGCCAGCAGCTCCGCAGGGAGCTACGAGCAGTACTTC
CASSSAGSYEQYF
>once|TRBJ1-3|NA|TRBV5-4
TGTGCCAGCAGTCCCCATCCCAGGACAGACACTCTCTCTGGAAACACCATATATTTT
CASSPHPRTDTLSGNTIYF
>many|TRBJ1-4|NA|TRBV6-6
TGTGCCAGCACCACGGGGAGCAGGAATGAAAAACTGTTTTTT
CASTTGSRNEKLFF
>NA|TRBJ1-1|NA|TRBV3-1/TRBV3-2
TGTGCCAGCAGCCAAGATGGGCGCAGGAACACTGAAGCTTTCTTT
CASSQDGRRNTEAFF
>NA|TRBJ1-6|NA|TRBV27
TGTGCCAGCAAATCCGCCCAGGGGAATAATTCACCCCTCCACTTT
CASKSAQGNNSPLHF
>NA|TRBJ1-3|NA|TRBV10-1
TGCGCCAGCAGTGAGTCTAGGGGACAAATGTTTAGTTCTGGAAACACCATATATTTT
CASSESRGQMFSSGNTIYF
>NA|TRBJ2-3|NA|TRBV4-2
TGTGCCAGCAGCCAAGATTATTCCACAGATACGCAGTATTTT
CASSQDYSTDTQYF
>NA|TRBJ1-5|NA|TRBV19
TGTGCCAGTAGTACGGTTGCGGGCAATCAGCCCCAGCATTTT
CASSTVAGNQPQHF
>NA|TRBJ2-2|NA|TRBV9
TGTGCCAGCAGCGTAGCGTCCTTAGGTCCCACCGGGGAGCTGTTTTTT
CASSVASLGPTGELFF
>NA|TRBJ1-2|TRBD1|TRBV25-1
TGTGCCAGTGGGCAGGGGGGGTACTATGGCTACACCTTC
CASGQGGYYGYTF
>NA|TRBJ2-3|NA|TRBV19
TGTGCCAGTAGGTTGGCGGGGGCGGGAGATACGCAGTATTTT
CASRLAGAGDTQYF
>NA|TRBJ1-3|NA|TRBV7-2
TGTGCCAGCAGCCTAGCGGGGGGCGCTCGGCGAAACACCATATATTTT
CASSLAGGARRNTIYF
>NA|TRBJ2-3|NA|TRBV4-1
TGCGCCAGCAGCCAACGGTGGACTCACGAATATACGCAGTATTTT
CASSQRWTHEYTQYF
>NA|TRBJ2-7|TRBD2|TRBV7-9
TGTGCCAGCAGCTTAGGTAGCGGGACCGCCTACGAGCAGTACTTC
CASSLGSGTAYEQYF
>NA|TRBJ2-1|NA|TRBV28
TGTGCCAGCAGTTTAGTAGCTAGCTTACGCAATGAGCAGTTCTTC
CASSLVASLRNEQFF
>NA|TRBJ2-2|NA|TRBV19
TGTGCCAGTAGTTGGAGCGCGCCCGGGGAGCTGTTTTTT
CASSWSAPGELFF
>NA|TRBJ2-3|TRBD2|TRBV10-3
TGTGCCATCAGTGAGACGGCGGGGGGCACAGATACGCAGTATTTT
CAISETAGGTDTQYF
>NA|TRBJ1-2|TRBD1|TRBV7-2
TGTGCCAGCAGCCCTCGCACAGGGGGCAACTATGGCTACACCTTC
CASSPRTGGNYGYTF
>NA|TRBJ2-4|NA|TRBV5-1
TGCGCCAGCAGCTTGGGGGCAGGAACCAAAAACATTCAGTACTTC
CASSLGAGTKNIQYF
>NA|TRBJ1-1|NA|TRBV19
TGTGCCAGTAGGAGGGATCGTGAGAACACTGAAGCTTTCTTT
CASRRDRENTEAFF
>NA|TRBJ2-7|NA|TRBV7-2
TGTGCCAGCAGCCCCCGGGGTTTGGGAGTCCAGTACGAGCAGTACTTC
CASSPRGLGVQYEQYF